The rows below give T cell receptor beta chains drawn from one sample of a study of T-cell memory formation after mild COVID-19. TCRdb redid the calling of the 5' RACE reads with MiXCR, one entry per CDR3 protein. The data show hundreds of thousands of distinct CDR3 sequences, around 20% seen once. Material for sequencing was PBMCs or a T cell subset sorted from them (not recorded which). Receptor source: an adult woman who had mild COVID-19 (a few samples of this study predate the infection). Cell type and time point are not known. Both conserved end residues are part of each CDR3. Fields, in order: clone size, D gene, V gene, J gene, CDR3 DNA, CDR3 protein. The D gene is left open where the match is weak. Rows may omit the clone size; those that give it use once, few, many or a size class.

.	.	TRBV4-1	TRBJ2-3	TGCGCCAGCAGCCCCGACCACGGCGGCCTCCGCACAGATACGCAGTATTTT	CASSPDHGGLRTDTQYF
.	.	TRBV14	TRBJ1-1	TGTGCCAGCAGCCAAGAACTAAAGGCCGCAGCTTTCTTT	CASSQELKAAAFF
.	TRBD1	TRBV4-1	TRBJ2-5	TGCGCCAGCAGCCACCTCCGGACAGGGGGGAAAGAGACCCAGTACTTC	CASSHLRTGGKETQYF
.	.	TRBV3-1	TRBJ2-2	TGTGCCAGCAGCCATCTCAGTTACACCGGGGAGCTGTTTTTT	CASSHLSYTGELFF
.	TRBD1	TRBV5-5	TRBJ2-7	TGTGCCAGCAGCGCCGGGACAGTCTCCTACGAGCAGTACTTC	CASSAGTVSYEQYF
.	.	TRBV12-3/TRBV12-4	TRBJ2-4	TGTGCCAGCAGTTTCCCCAGGGACGAAAACATTCAGTACTTC	CASSFPRDENIQYF
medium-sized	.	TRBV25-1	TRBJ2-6	TGTGCCAGCAGTACCGACTCTGGGGCCAACGTCCTGACTTTC	CASSTDSGANVLTF
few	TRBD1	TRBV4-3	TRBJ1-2	TGCGCCAGCAGCCAAGATTTGTATACCCCCGGGACAGGGGGGATCTATGGCTACACCTTC	CASSQDLYTPGTGGIYGYTF
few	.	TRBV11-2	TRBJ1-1	TGTGCCAGCAGCTTCGGCAGGGTGACCACTGAAGCTTTCTTT	CASSFGRVTTEAFF
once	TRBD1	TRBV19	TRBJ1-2	TGTGCCAGTACCCACACGGGACAGGGGCAATACTATGGCTACACCTTC	CASTHTGQGQYYGYTF
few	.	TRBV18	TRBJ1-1	TGTGCCAGCTCACCACCTGGGGCTCTGGGGCCTGAAGCTTTCTTT	CASSPPGALGPEAFF
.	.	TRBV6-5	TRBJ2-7	TGTGCCAGCAGTTCGGGACGGACCTCCTACGAGCAGTACTTC	CASSSGRTSYEQYF
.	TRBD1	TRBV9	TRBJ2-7	TGTGCCAGCAGCATCTGGGACAGGGGCGACGAGCAGTACTTC	CASSIWDRGDEQYF
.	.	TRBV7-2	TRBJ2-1	TGTGCCAGCAGCTTTACCGGGGCCGCCAATGAGCAGTTCTTC	CASSFTGAANEQFF
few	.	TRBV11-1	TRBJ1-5	TGTGCCAGCAGCCAACATCAAAATCAGCCCCAGCATTTT	CASSQHQNQPQHF
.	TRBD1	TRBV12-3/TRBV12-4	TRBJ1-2	TGTGCCAGCAGTTTAGACAGGGGATATAACTATGGCTACACCTTC	CASSLDRGYNYGYTF
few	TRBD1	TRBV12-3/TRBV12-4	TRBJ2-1	TGTGCCAGCAGTGGGGGACAGGGTAGGAATGAGCAGTTCTTC	CASSGGQGRNEQFF
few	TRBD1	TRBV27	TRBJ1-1	TGTGCCAGCAAGGGACAGCCAAAAGGGAACACTGAAGCTTTCTTT	CASKGQPKGNTEAFF
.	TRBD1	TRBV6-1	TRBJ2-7	TGTGCCAGCAGTGATGGAACAGGGGGTCTGGGCGAGCAGTACTTC	CASSDGTGGLGEQYF
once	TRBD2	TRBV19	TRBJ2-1	TGTGCCACCTCTAGCGGATCGGATGAGCAGTTCTTC	CATSSGSDEQFF
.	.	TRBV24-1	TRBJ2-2	TGTGCCACCAGTGATGGTCGGGCAGGGGTCACCGGGGAGCTGTTTTTT	CATSDGRAGVTGELFF
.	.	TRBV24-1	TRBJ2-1	TGTGCCACCAGTGATGGTCGGGTCCGCCAAGATGAGCAGTTCTTC	CATSDGRVRQDEQFF
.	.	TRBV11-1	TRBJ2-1	TGTGCCAGCAGCCCCAGGGATGACCTCTACAATGAGCAGTTCTTC	CASSPRDDLYNEQFF
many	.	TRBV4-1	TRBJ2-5	TGCGCCAGCAGCCAAGGGCTAGAACCTGGAGAGACCCAGTACTTC	CASSQGLEPGETQYF
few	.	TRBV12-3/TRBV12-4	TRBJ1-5	TGTGCCAGCAGTCTGGGGGTTTTGCCCCAGCATTTT	CASSLGVLPQHF
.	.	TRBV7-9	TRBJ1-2	TGTGCCAGCAGCCTTCTCGGGGGGAACAATGGCTACACCTTC	CASSLLGGNNGYTF
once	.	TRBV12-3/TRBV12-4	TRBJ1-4	TGTGCCAGCAGTCCCGCAGACGTGGGGACTAATGAAAAACTGTTTTTT	CASSPADVGTNEKLFF
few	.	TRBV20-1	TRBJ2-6	TGCAGTGCTGGAGGGGACACCAACGTCCTGACTTTC	CSAGGDTNVLTF
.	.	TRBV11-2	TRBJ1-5	TGTGCCAGCAGCCCGGCGCCCAATCAGCCCCAGCATTTT	CASSPAPNQPQHF
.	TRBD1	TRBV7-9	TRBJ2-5	TGTGCCAGCAGCTCGACAGGGATAGAAGAGACCCAGTACTTC	CASSSTGIEETQYF
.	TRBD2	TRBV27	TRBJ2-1	TGTGCCAGCAGTCCCCTCACTAGCGGCGACTTGTTCTTC	CASSPLTSGDLFF
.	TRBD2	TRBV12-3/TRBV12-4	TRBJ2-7	TGTGCCAGCGGACTGACTAGCGGGAGCTCCTACGAGCAGTACTTC	CASGLTSGSSYEQYF
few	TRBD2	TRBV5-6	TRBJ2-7	TGTGCCAGCAAAGTTCGACTAGCGGGGGTCTACGAGCAGTACTTC	CASKVRLAGVYEQYF